This TCR beta chain appears in the sequencing data of a study of human T cells and chemical hapten exposure. Study-wide results and caveats: No alteration of TCRs above 1 in 1000 frequency was seen with DPC sensitization.

Each CDR3 protein gets one entry after TCRdb re-called the RACE reads with MiXCR. The table records roughly 53,000 distinct CDR3 sequences, over 9.5% of them present only once. This clonotype was seen ten or more times. The target antigen is unknown. Time point given: patch test 3, about 24 weeks after DPC sensitization. Treatment denoted: therapeutic diphenylcyclopropenone sensitization with weekly scalp DPC. The germline gives CDR1 MDHEN, CDR2 SYDVKM. There are 15 residues in the CDR3. Trimming stripped 4 bases from V and 1 base from J, with 13 bases between. The sequence came from a woman aged 40 to 55 with alopecia areata. Some clones in this sample may be carry-over from other donors' samples. The genes are TRBV28 and TRBJ1-1; the D gene is possibly TRBD1 (5 bases). Sequenced material: whole blood, taken in connection with sensitization to the hapten diphenylcyclopropenone (DPC). The CDR3 region has the DNA TGTGCCAGCAGTTGGGGCCCCCTGGGGAACACTGAAGCTTTCTTT. It encodes CASSWGPLGNTEAFF.